What follows is one TCR beta chain and its context. As yet, its antigen is unknown. Data came from immunoSEQ multiplex PCR; TCRdb stores just in-frame clones and leaves some out. The sample yields 400,000 to 600,000 clones, roughly 95% seen once. The CDR3 runs to 13 residues. V lost 6 bases to trimming and J lost 8 bases; unmatched junction nucleotides: 9. Germline CDR1 reads SNHLY; CDR2 reads FYNNEI. This specimen belongs to a study of shared clonotypes between healthy human individuals. The study's findings and limits: Limitation of the genetic and exposure-history diversity represented came from the few donors. A few donors had around 5% of their naive CD4 clonotypes in common.

Donors comprised healthy HIV-negative adults lacking recent acute infections or vaccinations. The sequencing sample was made of naive CD4+ T cells sorted from blood. The subset was: CD45RA+ positively selected. This clonotype was obtained from a woman aged 25 to 39 in good health. The chain joins TRBV2 to TRBJ1-2; 7 bases are a match to TRBD1. CDR3 bases: TGTGCCAGCAGGGAGGGACAGTCTATCGGCTACACCTTC. Translation: CASREGQSIGYTF.